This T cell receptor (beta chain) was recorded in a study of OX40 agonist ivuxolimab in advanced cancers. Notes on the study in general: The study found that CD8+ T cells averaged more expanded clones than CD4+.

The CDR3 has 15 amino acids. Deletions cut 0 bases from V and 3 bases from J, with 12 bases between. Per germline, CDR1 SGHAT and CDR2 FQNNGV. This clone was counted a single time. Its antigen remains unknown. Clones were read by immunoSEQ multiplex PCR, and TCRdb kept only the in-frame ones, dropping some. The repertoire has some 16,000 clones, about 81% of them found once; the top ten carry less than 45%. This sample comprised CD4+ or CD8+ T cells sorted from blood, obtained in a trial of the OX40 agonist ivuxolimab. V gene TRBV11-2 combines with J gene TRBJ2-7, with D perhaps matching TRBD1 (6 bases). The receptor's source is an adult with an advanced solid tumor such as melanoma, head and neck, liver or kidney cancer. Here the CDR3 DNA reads TGTGCCAGCAGCTTAGATACAGGGCGGTACTACGAGCAGTACTTC. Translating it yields CASSLDTGRYYEQYF.